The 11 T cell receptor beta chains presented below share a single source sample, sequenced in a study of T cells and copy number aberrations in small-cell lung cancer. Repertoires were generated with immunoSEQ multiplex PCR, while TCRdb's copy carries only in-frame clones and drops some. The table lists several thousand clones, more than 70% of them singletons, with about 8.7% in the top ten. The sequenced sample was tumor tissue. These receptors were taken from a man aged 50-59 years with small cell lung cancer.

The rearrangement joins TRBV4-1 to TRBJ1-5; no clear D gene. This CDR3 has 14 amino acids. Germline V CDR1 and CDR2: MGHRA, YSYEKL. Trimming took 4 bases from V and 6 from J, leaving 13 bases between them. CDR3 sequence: CASSRPESRQPQHF. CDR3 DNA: TGCGCCAGCAGCCGACCGGAATCACGTCAGCCCCAGCATTTT.

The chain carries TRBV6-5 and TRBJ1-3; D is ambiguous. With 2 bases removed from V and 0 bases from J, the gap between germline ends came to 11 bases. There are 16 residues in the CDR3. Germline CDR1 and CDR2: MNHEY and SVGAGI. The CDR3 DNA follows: TGTGCCAGCAGTTACCGACAACGCGTCTCTGGAAACACCATATATTTT. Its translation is CASSYRQRVSGNTIYF.

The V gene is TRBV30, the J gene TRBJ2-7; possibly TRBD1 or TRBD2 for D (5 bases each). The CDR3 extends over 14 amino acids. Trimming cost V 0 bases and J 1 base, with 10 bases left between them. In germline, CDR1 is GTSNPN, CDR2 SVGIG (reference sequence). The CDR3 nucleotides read TGTGCCTGGAGTGTTGGGACCACATCCTACGAGCAGTACTTC. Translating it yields CAWSVGTTSYEQYF.

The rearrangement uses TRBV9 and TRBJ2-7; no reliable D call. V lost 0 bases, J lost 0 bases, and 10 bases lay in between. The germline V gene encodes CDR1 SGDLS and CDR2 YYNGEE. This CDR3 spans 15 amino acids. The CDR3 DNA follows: TGTGCCAGCAGCGTAGGATCAGTAAGCTCCTACGAGCAGTACTTC. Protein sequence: CASSVGSVSSYEQYF.

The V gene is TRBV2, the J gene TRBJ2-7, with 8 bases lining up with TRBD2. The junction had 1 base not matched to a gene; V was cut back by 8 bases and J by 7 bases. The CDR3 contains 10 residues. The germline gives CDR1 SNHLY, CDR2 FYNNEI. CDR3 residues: CASRGGEQYF. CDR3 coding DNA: TGTGCCAGCCGGGGGGGAGAGCAGTACTTC.

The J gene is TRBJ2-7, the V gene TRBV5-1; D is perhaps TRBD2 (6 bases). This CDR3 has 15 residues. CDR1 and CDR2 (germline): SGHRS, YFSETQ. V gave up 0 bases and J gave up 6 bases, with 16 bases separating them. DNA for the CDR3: TGCGCCAGCAGCTTGGTCCTCGGGGAGGATGGCGAGCAGTACTTC. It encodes CASSLVLGEDGEQYF.

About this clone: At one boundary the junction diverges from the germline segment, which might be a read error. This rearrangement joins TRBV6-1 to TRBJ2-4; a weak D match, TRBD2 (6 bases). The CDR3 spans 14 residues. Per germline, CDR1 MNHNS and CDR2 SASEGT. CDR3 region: CASSERGLTDVRHF. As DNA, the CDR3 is TGTGCCAGCAGTGAACGGGGACTGACGGACGTCAGGCACTTC.

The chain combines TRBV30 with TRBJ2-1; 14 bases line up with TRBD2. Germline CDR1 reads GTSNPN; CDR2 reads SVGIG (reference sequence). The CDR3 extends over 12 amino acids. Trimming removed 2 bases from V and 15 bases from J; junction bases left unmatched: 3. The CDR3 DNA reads TGTGCCTGGAGTCCCGGACTAGCGGGAGGGTTCTTC. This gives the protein CAWSPGLAGGFF.

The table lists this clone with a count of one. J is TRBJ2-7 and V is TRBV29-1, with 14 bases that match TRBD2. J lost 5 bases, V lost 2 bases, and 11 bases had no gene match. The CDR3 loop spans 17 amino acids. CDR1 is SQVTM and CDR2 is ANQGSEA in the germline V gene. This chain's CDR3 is CSVESGTSGSWGNEQYF. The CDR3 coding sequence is TGCAGCGTTGAATCCGGGACTAGCGGGAGTTGGGGGAACGAGCAGTACTTC.

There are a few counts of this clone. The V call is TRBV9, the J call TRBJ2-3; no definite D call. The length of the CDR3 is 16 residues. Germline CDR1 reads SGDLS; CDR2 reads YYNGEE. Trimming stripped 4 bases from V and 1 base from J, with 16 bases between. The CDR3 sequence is CASSPTLRVGTDTQYF. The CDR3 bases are TGTGCCAGCAGCCCCACCCTCCGGGTCGGCACAGATACGCAGTATTTT.

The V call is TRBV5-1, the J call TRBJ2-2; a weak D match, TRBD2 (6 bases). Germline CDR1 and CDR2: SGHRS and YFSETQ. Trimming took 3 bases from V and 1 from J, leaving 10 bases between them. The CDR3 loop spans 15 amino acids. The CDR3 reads CASSSGTQNTGELFF. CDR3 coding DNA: TGCGCCAGCAGCTCCGGGACTCAGAACACCGGGGAGCTGTTTTTT.